The 20 T cell receptor beta chains given below trace back to one sample, sequenced in a study of CD8 T cells in ankylosing spondylitis. In TCRdb, the 5' RACE reads were re-called with MiXCR into one record per CDR3 protein. Here the sample spans some 270,000 distinct CDR3 sequences, over 30% being singletons. The sample was blood, either unsorted or a sorted T cell fraction (not recorded which). Every receptor here comes from a male donor with ankylosing spondylitis or in good health (not recorded which).

Many counts were recorded for this clonotype. The rearrangement uses TRBV10-3 and TRBJ2-7; D ambiguous. CDR3 length: 11 amino acids. Looked up from germline, CDR1 is ENHRY and CDR2 is SYGVKD. V shed 6 bases and J shed 1 base, with 4 bases lying between them. The CDR3 coding sequence is TGTGCCATCAGGGATTCCTACGAGCAGTACTTC. This gives the protein CAIRDSYEQYF.

The chain employs TRBV5-1 and TRBJ2-5; D remains ambiguous. This CDR3 region has 15 residues. Between the trimmed V and J ends, which lost 1 base and 5 bases, there was a span of 15 bases. Looked up from germline, CDR1 is SGHRS and CDR2 is YFSETQ. CDR3 sequence (DNA): TGCGCCAGCAGCTTGTTTTCAGGCAGCTTTGAGACCCAGTACTTC. This sequence encodes CASSLFSGSFETQYF.

The sample holds a few counts of this clonotype. The rearrangement links TRBV4-2 to TRBJ1-3; D is possibly TRBD1 (5 bases). This CDR3 has 15 residues. Trimming pared 0 bases from V and 7 bases from J, leaving 13 bases between. Germline V CDR1 and CDR2: LGHNA, YNFKEQ. CDR3 bases: TGTGCCAGCAGCCAAGAGATTTTAGGGGACAACACCATATATTTT. Translation: CASSQEILGDNTIYF.

This sequence joins TRBV6-5 and TRBJ2-3, with 7 bases identical to TRBD1. Germline trimming cut 2 bases from V and 3 bases from J; bases unmatched to any gene: 2. CDR3 length equals 14 residues. Germline values: CDR1 MNHEY, CDR2 SVGAGI. The CDR3 loop reads CASSYGTATDTQYF. The CDR3 bases are TGTGCCAGCAGTTACGGGACAGCTACAGATACGCAGTATTTT.

The count of this clonotype is one. The chain carries TRBV25-1 and TRBJ2-3; the D is unclear. Trimming took off 7 bases at V and 4 bases at J, with 9 bases between the two ends. The CDR3 consists of 12 residues. The germline CDR1 and CDR2 sequences are MGHDK and SYGVNS. The CDR3 loop is CASNSGADTQYF. CDR3 in DNA: TGTGCCAGCAACTCTGGGGCAGATACGCAGTATTTT.

This clonotype was seen only a few times. This chain connects TRBV12-3 or TRBV12-4 to TRBJ2-3, with 11 bases lining up with TRBD2. The CDR3 contains 19 residues. V lost 4 bases, J lost 3 bases, and 15 bases stayed unmatched. CDR3 loop: CASSYRLAGSPAITDTQYF. DNA of the CDR3: TGTGCCAGCAGTTATAGACTAGCGGGGTCCCCGGCTATAACAGATACGCAGTATTTT.

This clonotype was seen repeatedly, ten times or more. In DNA, the CDR3 is TGTGCCATCAGTCACGGGACCCCCGGTGAGCAGTTCTTC. Translated: CAISHGTPGEQFF. V gene TRBV10-3 combines with J gene TRBJ2-1; either TRBD1 or TRBD2 may fit D (5 bases each). This CDR3 is 13 amino acids long. With 5 bases removed from V and 9 bases from J, the gap between germline ends came to 14 bases. Looked up from germline, CDR1 is ENHRY and CDR2 is SYGVKD.

The sample holds many counts of this clonotype. V is TRBV18 and J is TRBJ1-4; D uncertain. The germline V and J ends were trimmed by 0 bases and 7 bases, with 9 bases remaining between them. This CDR3 has 14 residues. Per the germline V gene, CDR1 is KGHSH and CDR2 is LQKENI. The CDR3 here is CASSPPPDGEKLFF. CDR3 coding DNA: TGTGCCAGCTCACCACCGCCGGATGGTGAAAAACTGTTTTTT.

CDR3 sequence reads: CASSEVRGSHGYTF. The CDR3 DNA reads TGCGCCAGCAGTGAAGTTCGGGGCAGCCATGGCTACACCTTC. The V gene is TRBV10-2, the J gene TRBJ1-2, with D perhaps matching TRBD1 (5 bases). The CDR3 runs to 14 residues. Germline loops: CDR1 WSHSY, CDR2 SAAADI. V was cut by 3 bases and J by 6 bases, with 14 bases left in between.

In this sample, this clonotype turned up a few times. The V gene is TRBV29-1, the J gene TRBJ2-3; 7 bases map to TRBD1. The CDR3 covers 13 residues. CDR1 and CDR2 from the germline V gene are SQVTM and ANQGSEA. The V and J ends lost 7 bases and 1 base, in that order; junction bases with no gene match: 5. CDR3 coding DNA: TGCAGCGACCGGGACAGCCGCACAGATACGCAGTATTTT. This gives the protein CSDRDSRTDTQYF.

The genes are TRBV5-1 and TRBJ1-1; 9 bases align to TRBD1. Trimming removed 4 bases from V and 4 bases from J; junction bases left unmatched: 8. The germline gives CDR1 SGHRS, CDR2 YFSETQ. The CDR3 extends over 15 amino acids. CDR3 sequence reads: CASSKRTGDFTEAFF. DNA for the CDR3: TGCGCCAGCAGCAAGAGGACAGGGGATTTCACTGAAGCTTTCTTT.

V and J are TRBV6-1 and TRBJ2-1; no clear D gene. The germline V gene encodes CDR1 MNHNS and CDR2 SASEGT. V lost 8 bases to trimming and J lost 7 bases, with 21 bases between them. CDR3 size: 15 residues. In nucleotides, the CDR3 is TGTGCCAGCGGGGATGTCAGCATCATCCCTAATGAGCAGTTCTTC. This codes for CASGDVSIIPNEQFF.

The chain couples TRBV5-1 to TRBJ1-5; D is undetermined. With 4 bases removed from V and 8 bases from J, the gap between germline ends came to 13 bases. The CDR3 covers 13 residues. CDR1 and CDR2 (germline): SGHRS, YFSETQ. The CDR3 DNA follows: TGCGCCAGCAGCCCTGTCGGGGATGAGCCCCAGCATTTT. Translation: CASSPVGDEPQHF.

This clonotype was counted only a few times. The chain employs TRBV3-1 and TRBJ1-1, with unresolved D. The CDR3 is 14 amino acids. Germline V gene lookup returns CDR1 LGHDT and CDR2 YNNKEL (reference sequence). Trimming removed 3 bases from V and 1 base from J, with 9 bases in between. CDR3 residues: CASSQGSGNTEAFF. The CDR3, as DNA: TGTGCCAGCAGCCAGGGTTCGGGGAACACTGAAGCTTTCTTT.

This chain joins TRBV12-3 or TRBV12-4 and TRBJ1-2; possibly TRBD1 for D (5 bases). This CDR3 spans 16 amino acids. V dropped 6 bases and J dropped 4 bases, with 21 bases sitting between them. CDR3 loop: CASRRTPGGGTYGYTF. As DNA, the CDR3 is TGTGCCAGCAGGAGAACTCCAGGTGGTGGGACCTATGGCTACACCTTC.

This clonotype was seen more than once but under ten times. This sequence joins TRBV15 and TRBJ1-3, with a weak D call TRBD1 (6 bases). The CDR3 runs to 14 residues. Germline values: CDR1 LNHNV, CDR2 YYDKDF (reference sequence). Trimming cost V 4 bases and J 4 bases, with 11 bases left between them. CDR3 residues: CATSKGGSGNTIYF. The DNA for the CDR3 is TGTGCCACCAGCAAAGGGGGATCCGGAAACACCATATATTTT.

This clonotype was recorded a few times. This rearrangement joins TRBV6-1 to TRBJ1-2; 8 nucleotides line up with TRBD1. In germline, CDR1 is MNHNS, CDR2 SASEGT. The CDR3 covers 15 residues. With 5 bases clipped from V and 9 bases from J, the junction kept 14 bases outside the gene matches. CDR3 residues: CASSIRGPALLSYTF. The CDR3 coding sequence is TGTGCCAGCAGTATCAGGGGGCCTGCTCTATTGAGCTACACCTTC.

The chain couples TRBV9 to TRBJ2-3, with TRBD2 identical over 12 bases. Germline V gene sequence: CDR1 SGDLS, CDR2 YYNGEE. This CDR3 has 16 amino acids. With V trimmed by 4 bases and J by 5 bases, 8 bases remained unmatched. The CDR3 protein is CASSYASGGALDTQYF. The CDR3 DNA is TGTGCCAGCAGCTACGCTAGCGGGGGGGCATTAGATACGCAGTATTTT.

This clonotype was observed a few times. V usage is TRBV29-1 and J usage is TRBJ1-5; 9 nucleotides match TRBD1. V was clipped by 5 bases and J by 7 bases; unmatched bases: 12. The CDR3 is 15 amino acids. The V gene's germline CDR1 is SQVTM and CDR2 ANQGSEA. CDR3 in DNA: TGCAGCGTTTCCCTAGCACAGGGGGCTAAGCAGCCCCAGCATTTT. Its translation is CSVSLAQGAKQPQHF.

This clonotype was recorded a few times. The V gene is TRBV9, the J gene TRBJ2-3; D possibly corresponds to TRBD1 (6 bases). The CDR3 totals 16 residues. V dropped 0 bases and J dropped 2 bases, with 13 bases sitting between them. CDR1 and CDR2 (germline): SGDLS, YYNGEE. The CDR3 loop reads CASSVGTDKITDTQYF. As DNA, the CDR3 is TGTGCCAGCAGCGTAGGGACAGACAAGATCACAGATACGCAGTATTTT.